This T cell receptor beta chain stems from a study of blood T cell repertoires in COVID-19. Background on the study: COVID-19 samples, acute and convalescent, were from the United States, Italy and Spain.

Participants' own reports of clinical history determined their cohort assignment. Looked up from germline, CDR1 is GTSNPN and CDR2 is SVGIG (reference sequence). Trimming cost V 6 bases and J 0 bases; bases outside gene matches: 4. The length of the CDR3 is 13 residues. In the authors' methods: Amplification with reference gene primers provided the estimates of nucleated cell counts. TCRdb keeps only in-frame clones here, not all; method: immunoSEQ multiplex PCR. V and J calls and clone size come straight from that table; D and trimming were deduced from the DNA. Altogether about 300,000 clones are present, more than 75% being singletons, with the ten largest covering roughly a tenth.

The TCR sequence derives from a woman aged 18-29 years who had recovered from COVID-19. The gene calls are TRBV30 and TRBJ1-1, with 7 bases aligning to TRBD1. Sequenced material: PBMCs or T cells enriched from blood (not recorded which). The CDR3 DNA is TGTGCCTGTCCGGACAGGTTGAACACTGAAGCTTTCTTT. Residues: CACPDRLNTEAFF.